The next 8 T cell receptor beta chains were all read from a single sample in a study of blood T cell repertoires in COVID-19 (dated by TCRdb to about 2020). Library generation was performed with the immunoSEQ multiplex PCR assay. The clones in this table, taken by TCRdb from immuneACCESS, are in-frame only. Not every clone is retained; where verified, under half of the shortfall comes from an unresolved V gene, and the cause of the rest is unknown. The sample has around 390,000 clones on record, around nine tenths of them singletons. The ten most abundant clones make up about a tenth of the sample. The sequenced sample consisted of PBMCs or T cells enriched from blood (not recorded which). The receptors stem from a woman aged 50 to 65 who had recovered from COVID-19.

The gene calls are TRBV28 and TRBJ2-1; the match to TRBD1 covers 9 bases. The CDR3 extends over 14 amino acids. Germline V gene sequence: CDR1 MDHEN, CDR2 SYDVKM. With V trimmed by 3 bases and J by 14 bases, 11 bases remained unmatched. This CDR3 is CASSFRGQGGQEFF. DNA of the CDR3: TGTGCCAGCAGTTTCCGGGGACAGGGTGGCCAAGAGTTCTTC.

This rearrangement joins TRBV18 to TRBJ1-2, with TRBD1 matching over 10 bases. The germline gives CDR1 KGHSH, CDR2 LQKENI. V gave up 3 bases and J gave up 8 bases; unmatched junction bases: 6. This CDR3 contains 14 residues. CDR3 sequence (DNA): TGTGCCAGCTCACCTCCGGGACAGGGGAGAGGCTACACCTTC. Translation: CASSPPGQGRGYTF.

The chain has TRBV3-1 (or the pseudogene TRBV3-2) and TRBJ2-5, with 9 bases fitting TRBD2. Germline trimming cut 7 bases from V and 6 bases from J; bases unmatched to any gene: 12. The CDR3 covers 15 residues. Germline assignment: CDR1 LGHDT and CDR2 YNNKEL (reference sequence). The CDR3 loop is CASTEASGVGKTQYF. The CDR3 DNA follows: TGTGCCAGCACAGAGGCTAGCGGGGTCGGGAAGACCCAGTACTTC.

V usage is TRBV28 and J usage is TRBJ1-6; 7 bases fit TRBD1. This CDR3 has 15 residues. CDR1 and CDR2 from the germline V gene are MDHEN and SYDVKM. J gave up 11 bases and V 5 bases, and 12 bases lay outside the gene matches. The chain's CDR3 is CASSHRDRSSPPLHF. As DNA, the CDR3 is TGTGCCAGCAGTCACCGGGACAGATCCTCTCCACCCCTCCACTTT.

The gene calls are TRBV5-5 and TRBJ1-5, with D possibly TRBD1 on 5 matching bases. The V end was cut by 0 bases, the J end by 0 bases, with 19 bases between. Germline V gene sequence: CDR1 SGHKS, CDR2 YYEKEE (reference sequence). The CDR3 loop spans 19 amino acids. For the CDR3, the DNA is TGTGCCAGCAGCTTGGATGATAATGGGCCAGGGAATAGCAATCAGCCCCAGCATTTT. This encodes CASSLDDNGPGNSNQPQHF.

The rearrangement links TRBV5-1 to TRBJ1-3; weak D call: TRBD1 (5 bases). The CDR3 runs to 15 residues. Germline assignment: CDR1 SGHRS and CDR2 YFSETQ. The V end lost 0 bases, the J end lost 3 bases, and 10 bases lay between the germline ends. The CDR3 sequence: CASSLDGTFGNTIYF. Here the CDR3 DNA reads TGCGCCAGCAGCTTGGACGGGACTTTTGGAAACACCATATATTTT.

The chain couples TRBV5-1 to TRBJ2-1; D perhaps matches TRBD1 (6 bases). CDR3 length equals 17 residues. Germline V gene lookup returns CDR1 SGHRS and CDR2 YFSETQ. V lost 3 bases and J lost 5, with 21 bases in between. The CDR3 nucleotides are TGCGCCAGCAGCTGGGGGCCTACGGCAGGGCCCGACAATGAGCAGTTCTTC. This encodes CASSWGPTAGPDNEQFF. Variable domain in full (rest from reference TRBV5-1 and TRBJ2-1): KAGVTQTPRYLIKTRGQQVTLSCSPISGHRSVSWYQQTPGQGLQFLFEYFSETQRNKGNFPGRFSGRQFSNSRSEMNVSTLELGDSALYLCASSWGPTAGPDNEQFFGPGTRLTVL.

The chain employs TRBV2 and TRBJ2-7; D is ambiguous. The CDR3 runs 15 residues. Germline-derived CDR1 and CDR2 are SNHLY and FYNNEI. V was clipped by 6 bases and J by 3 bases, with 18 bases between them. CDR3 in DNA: TGTGCCAGCAGCCTAAACAGATTAGTCATCTACGAGCAGTACTTC. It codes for CASSLNRLVIYEQYF. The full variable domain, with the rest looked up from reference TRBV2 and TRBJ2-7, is EPEVTQTPSHQVTQMGQEVILRCVPISNHLYFYWYRQILGQKVEFLVSFYNNEISEKSEIFDDQFSVERPDGSNFTLKIRSTKLEDSAMYFCASSLNRLVIYEQYFGPGTRLTVT.